One TCR beta chain is described in this entry. V was trimmed by 5 bases and J by 3 bases, leaving 24 bases between them. The CDR3 sequence is 18 residues long. TCRdb itself ran the 5' RACE reads through MiXCR, one entry per CDR3 protein. The table shows roughly 450,000 distinct CDR3 sequences, with roughly 18% occurring only once. These data originate in a study of T-cell memory formation after mild COVID-19. The origin of this receptor is an adult woman who had mild COVID-19 (a few samples of this study predate the infection). Cell type and time point are not known. The specimen was PBMCs or a T cell subset sorted from them (not recorded which). The chain is built from TRBV12-3 or TRBV12-4 and TRBJ2-3; D unresolved. Here the CDR3 reads CASSPGRLVPQGTDTQYF. The DNA for the CDR3 is TGTGCCAGCAGTCCCGGACGGCTAGTCCCTCAAGGTACAGATACGCAGTATTTT.